This TCR beta chain was retrieved from a study of cytomegalovirus exposure and HLA in healthy donors. As for the donors, each was a healthy bone marrow donor. Both 60 Vbeta primers and 13 Jbeta primers went into the PCR. The repertoire was sequenced with immunoSEQ multiplex PCR; TCRdb's copy has only in-frame clones and lacks some. Of 150,000 to 200,000 clones in the sample, roughly 80% were seen once. The V and J ends lost 4 bases and 0 bases respectively, with 12 bases between them. CDR3 length equals 15 residues. CDR1 and CDR2 (germline): MDHEN, SYDVKM. About this clone itself: The antigen remains undetermined.

Broader study findings: TCR beta V segments were, for the most part, productive about 87% or about 30% of the time in an earlier analysis. In a later analysis, across HLA loci, associated TCR counts were highest for DRB1, lowest for HLA-C. Common viral pathogens seemed, in a later analysis, to connect with several of the most significant clusters.

Sequencing was performed on PBMCs. The sequence was obtained from a boy younger than 18 in good health and CMV-seronegative. The chain is built from TRBV28 and TRBJ1-2; TRBD1 is a possible D gene (6 bases). The CDR3: CASSSQGPANYGYTF. The CDR3 DNA reads TGTGCCAGCAGTTCTCAGGGGCCAGCTAACTATGGCTACACCTTC.